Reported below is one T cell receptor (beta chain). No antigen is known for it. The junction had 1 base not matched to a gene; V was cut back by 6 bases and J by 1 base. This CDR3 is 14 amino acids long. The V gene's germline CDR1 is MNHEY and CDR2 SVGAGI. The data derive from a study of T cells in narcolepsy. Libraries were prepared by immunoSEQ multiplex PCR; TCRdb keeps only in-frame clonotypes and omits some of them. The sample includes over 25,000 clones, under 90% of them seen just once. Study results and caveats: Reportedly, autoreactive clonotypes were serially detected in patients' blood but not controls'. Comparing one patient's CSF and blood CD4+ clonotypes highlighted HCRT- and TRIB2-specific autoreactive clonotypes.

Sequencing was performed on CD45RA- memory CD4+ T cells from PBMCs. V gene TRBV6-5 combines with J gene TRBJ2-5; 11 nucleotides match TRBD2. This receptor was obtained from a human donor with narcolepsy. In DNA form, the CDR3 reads TGTGCCAGCAGGACTAGCGGGGCCCAAGAGACCCAGTACTTC. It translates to CASRTSGAQETQYF.